These T cell receptor beta chains were read from a single sample in a study of human T cells and chemical hapten exposure. In TCRdb, the RACE reads were re-called with MiXCR into one record per CDR3 protein. The table records tens of thousands of distinct CDR3 sequences, roughly 6.7% of them present only once. The sequencing used whole blood, collected in connection with sensitization to the hapten diphenylcyclopropenone (DPC). The receptor source for this set is a woman in her 30s with alopecia areata. Some clones in this sample may be carry-over from other donors' samples. The CDR3 runs from the conserved cysteine through the conserved F or W. D genes are given only for firm matches. Some rows have no size entry. The others give once, few or many, or a class for an expanded clone.

clone_size: many
v_call: TRBV29-1
j_call: TRBJ2-5
d_call: NA
cdr3_nt: TGCAGCGTTGAGAGGGACTCGGGAGAGACCCAGTACTTC
cdr3_aa: CSVERDSGETQYF

clone_size: many
v_call: TRBV3-1
j_call: TRBJ2-1
d_call: TRBD2
cdr3_nt: TGTGCCAGCAGCCATAAAGGACTAGCGGGGGGTAATGAGCAGTTCTTC
cdr3_aa: CASSHKGLAGGNEQFF

clone_size: many
v_call: TRBV7-9
j_call: TRBJ1-2
d_call: NA
cdr3_nt: TGTGCCAGCAGCTACACCCGTTGGGAGTCCGGCTATGGCTACACCTTC
cdr3_aa: CASSYTRWESGYGYTF

clone_size: many
v_call: TRBV7-9
j_call: TRBJ2-7
d_call: NA
cdr3_nt: TGTGCCAGCAGCTTATCTCTCATCTCCTACGAGCAGTACTTC
cdr3_aa: CASSLSLISYEQYF

clone_size: many
v_call: TRBV5-1
j_call: TRBJ2-7
d_call: NA
cdr3_nt: TGCGCCAGCAGCTTGGTCGGCAGCCACGAGCAGTACTTC
cdr3_aa: CASSLVGSHEQYF

clone_size: many
v_call: TRBV2
j_call: TRBJ2-3
d_call: NA
cdr3_nt: TGTGCCAGCAAATTCCCCCTCCTCAGGTCGAAGTGGGATACGCAGTATTTT
cdr3_aa: CASKFPLLRSKWDTQYF

clone_size: few
v_call: TRBV29-1
j_call: TRBJ2-7
d_call: NA
cdr3_nt: TGCAGCGTTGAAGATAAAGGACAGAGGGGAGGGGAGCAGTACTTC
cdr3_aa: CSVEDKGQRGGEQYF

clone_size: many
v_call: TRBV12-3/TRBV12-4
j_call: TRBJ1-2
d_call: TRBD1
cdr3_nt: TGTGCCAGCAACCCCCCGGGACAGTTTGGCTACACCTTC
cdr3_aa: CASNPPGQFGYTF

clone_size: many
v_call: TRBV14
j_call: TRBJ2-7
d_call: TRBD1
cdr3_nt: TGTGCCAGCAGCATACGACAGGGGATCCCCTACGAGCAGTACTTC
cdr3_aa: CASSIRQGIPYEQYF

clone_size: many
v_call: TRBV15
j_call: TRBJ2-7
d_call: TRBD2
cdr3_nt: TGTGCCACCAGCAGAGATAGCGGGACCACCTACGAGCAGTACTTC
cdr3_aa: CATSRDSGTTYEQYF

clone_size: many
v_call: TRBV12-3/TRBV12-4
j_call: TRBJ2-6
d_call: NA
cdr3_nt: TGTGCCAGCAGTCCCCTCCCCAGGGAGGCTTGGAATGGGGCCAACGTCCTGACTTTC
cdr3_aa: CASSPLPREAWNGANVLTF

clone_size: NA
v_call: TRBV11-2
j_call: TRBJ1-4
d_call: NA
cdr3_nt: TGTGCCAGCAGCTTATACAGCGGGAGCGGGAATGAAAAACTGTTTTTT
cdr3_aa: CASSLYSGSGNEKLFF

clone_size: many
v_call: TRBV29-1
j_call: TRBJ1-1
d_call: NA
cdr3_nt: TGCAGCGCTCGACAGGTGAACACTGAAGCTTTCTTT
cdr3_aa: CSARQVNTEAFF

clone_size: many
v_call: TRBV27
j_call: TRBJ2-3
d_call: NA
cdr3_nt: TGTGCCACCTCGAGACAGACCAGCACAGATACGCAGTATTTT
cdr3_aa: CATSRQTSTDTQYF

clone_size: few
v_call: TRBV20-1
j_call: TRBJ1-5
d_call: NA
cdr3_nt: TGCAGTGCTAGAGTGAGATGCAATCAGCCCCAGCATTTT
cdr3_aa: CSARVRCNQPQHF

clone_size: many
v_call: TRBV12-3/TRBV12-4
j_call: TRBJ2-6
d_call: NA
cdr3_nt: TGTGCCAGCACCCCGATAGGCCCTGGGGCCAACGTCCTGACTTTC
cdr3_aa: CASTPIGPGANVLTF

clone_size: many
v_call: TRBV7-9
j_call: TRBJ1-1
d_call: NA
cdr3_nt: TGTGCCAGCAGCTTTTCTCAGAACACTGAAGCTTTCTTT
cdr3_aa: CASSFSQNTEAFF

clone_size: many
v_call: TRBV20-1
j_call: TRBJ1-1
d_call: TRBD1
cdr3_nt: TGCAGTGCATCTCCGGGACAGGGGGCCAACACTGAAGCTTTCTTT
cdr3_aa: CSASPGQGANTEAFF

clone_size: many
v_call: TRBV2
j_call: TRBJ1-1
d_call: NA
cdr3_nt: TGTGCCAGCGTAAGAATGACTGAAGCTTTCTTT
cdr3_aa: CASVRMTEAFF

clone_size: NA
v_call: TRBV11-2
j_call: TRBJ1-1
d_call: NA
cdr3_nt: TGTGCCAGCAGGGGAGCAGGGTGGTGGGAAGAATCAAGATGGCTGGACACTGAAGCTTTCTTT
cdr3_aa: CASRGAGWWEESRWLDTEAFF

clone_size: NA
v_call: TRBV2
j_call: TRBJ2-7
d_call: NA
cdr3_nt: TGTGCCAACAGTGAACCGGGCGAGCAGTACTTC
cdr3_aa: CANSEPGEQYF

clone_size: many
v_call: TRBV20-1
j_call: TRBJ1-4
d_call: NA
cdr3_nt: TGCAGTGCTAGCGGCAATTGGAGGACCGAAAAACTGTTTTTT
cdr3_aa: CSASGNWRTEKLFF

clone_size: many
v_call: TRBV12-3/TRBV12-4
j_call: TRBJ2-1
d_call: TRBD2
cdr3_nt: TGTGCCAGCAGCACCCACCCAGCGGGGGGTATCAATGAGCAGTTCTTC
cdr3_aa: CASSTHPAGGINEQFF

clone_size: few
v_call: TRBV12-3/TRBV12-4
j_call: TRBJ2-1
d_call: NA
cdr3_nt: TGTGCCAGCAGTAGGGGGGGCCCCCATGAGCAGTTCTTC
cdr3_aa: CASSRGGPHEQFF

clone_size: many
v_call: TRBV5-1
j_call: TRBJ2-7
d_call: TRBD1
cdr3_nt: TGCGCCAGCAGCGGAACAGGGGGCCCCTCCGAGCAGTACTTC
cdr3_aa: CASSGTGGPSEQYF

clone_size: many
v_call: TRBV6-1
j_call: TRBJ1-1
d_call: TRBD1
cdr3_nt: TGTGCCAGCAGTGCCTTTGACAGGGGCGGCACTGAAGCTTTCTTT
cdr3_aa: CASSAFDRGGTEAFF

clone_size: few
v_call: TRBV5-4
j_call: TRBJ1-6
d_call: NA
cdr3_nt: TGTGCCAGCAGCCCAACGGGAGGTTCACCCCTCCACTTT
cdr3_aa: CASSPTGGSPLHF

clone_size: many
v_call: TRBV3-1
j_call: TRBJ2-6
d_call: NA
cdr3_nt: TGTGCCAGCAGCCAAGTTGGGGCCAACGTCCTGACTTTC
cdr3_aa: CASSQVGANVLTF

clone_size: few
v_call: TRBV7-2
j_call: TRBJ2-7
d_call: NA
cdr3_nt: TGTGCCAGCAGCTTAGTGTTCATAGGAAATGCGTACGAGCAGTACTTC
cdr3_aa: CASSLVFIGNAYEQYF

clone_size: many
v_call: TRBV28
j_call: TRBJ2-5
d_call: NA
cdr3_nt: TGTGCCAGCAGTTTTGGACACACACAACAAGAGACCCAGTACTTC
cdr3_aa: CASSFGHTQQETQYF

clone_size: NA
v_call: TRBV5-6
j_call: TRBJ1-5
d_call: NA
cdr3_nt: TGTGCCAGCAGCTTACAGGGTTTGAATCAGCCCCAGCATTTT
cdr3_aa: CASSLQGLNQPQHF

clone_size: many
v_call: TRBV28
j_call: TRBJ2-2
d_call: NA
cdr3_nt: TGTGCCAGCAGTCCCCGGGGGCGTGGAACCGGGGAGCTGTTTTTT
cdr3_aa: CASSPRGRGTGELFF

clone_size: many
v_call: TRBV5-1
j_call: TRBJ2-5
d_call: NA
cdr3_nt: TGCGCCAGCAGCAAACAGGGTTCTGGGGAGACCCAGTACTTC
cdr3_aa: CASSKQGSGETQYF

clone_size: many
v_call: TRBV2
j_call: TRBJ2-4
d_call: NA
cdr3_nt: TGTGCCAGCAGGGGGTACGACAGGGCCAAAAACATTCAGTACTTC
cdr3_aa: CASRGYDRAKNIQYF

clone_size: many
v_call: TRBV3-1
j_call: TRBJ1-2
d_call: NA
cdr3_nt: TGTGCCAGCAGCCAAGAAAGTTGGGCCTACACCTTC
cdr3_aa: CASSQESWAYTF

clone_size: few
v_call: TRBV30
j_call: TRBJ2-5
d_call: TRBD1
cdr3_nt: TGTGCCTGGAGTGACAGGGGAACCCAGTACTTC
cdr3_aa: CAWSDRGTQYF

clone_size: many
v_call: TRBV12-3/TRBV12-4
j_call: TRBJ2-6
d_call: TRBD1
cdr3_nt: TGTGCCAGCAGTTCTGGGACAGGGAGCCCCCCCGGGGCCAACGTCCTGACTTTC
cdr3_aa: CASSSGTGSPPGANVLTF

clone_size: many
v_call: TRBV2
j_call: TRBJ1-1
d_call: TRBD1
cdr3_nt: TGTGCCAGCAGTGCGCGACAGGGGGCTTTGGGTACTGAAGCTTTCTTT
cdr3_aa: CASSARQGALGTEAFF

clone_size: many
v_call: TRBV30
j_call: TRBJ1-1
d_call: TRBD1
cdr3_nt: TGTGCCTATGCAGGGGGGGCGAACACTGAAGCTTTCTTT
cdr3_aa: CAYAGGANTEAFF

clone_size: few
v_call: TRBV12-3/TRBV12-4
j_call: TRBJ2-7
d_call: NA
cdr3_nt: TGTGCCAGCAGCGCGATAGAGCCCCCGCGTAAGCAGTACTTC
cdr3_aa: CASSAIEPPRKQYF

clone_size: many
v_call: TRBV7-9
j_call: TRBJ2-7
d_call: TRBD1
cdr3_nt: TGTGCCAGCAGCTATAAGCCCCGGGACAGGGAGCAGGGGTCCTACGAGCAGTACTTC
cdr3_aa: CASSYKPRDREQGSYEQYF

clone_size: many
v_call: TRBV5-6
j_call: TRBJ1-3
d_call: NA
cdr3_nt: TGTGCCAGCAGCATGGGCCGGGCAACGATCCGCTCTGGAAACACCATATATTTT
cdr3_aa: CASSMGRATIRSGNTIYF

clone_size: few
v_call: TRBV12-3/TRBV12-4
j_call: TRBJ2-3
d_call: TRBD1
cdr3_nt: TGTGCCAGCAGTTTTCGGACAGGGACGGGAGATACGCAGTATTTT
cdr3_aa: CASSFRTGTGDTQYF

clone_size: many
v_call: TRBV7-2
j_call: TRBJ2-2
d_call: NA
cdr3_nt: TGTGCCAGCAGCCTCGACGGGGGCGTTAGGACCGGGGAGCTGTTTTTT
cdr3_aa: CASSLDGGVRTGELFF

clone_size: NA
v_call: TRBV7-9
j_call: TRBJ1-2
d_call: NA
cdr3_nt: TGTGCCAGCAGCCCCCTTGGCACGACGAACTATGGCGACACCTTC
cdr3_aa: CASSPLGTTNYGDTF

clone_size: NA
v_call: TRBV3-1
j_call: TRBJ1-1
d_call: NA
cdr3_nt: TGTGCCAGCAGCCAATTTCACCGCACTGAAGCTTTCTTT
cdr3_aa: CASSQFHRTEAFF

clone_size: NA
v_call: TRBV6-2/TRBV6-3
j_call: TRBJ2-6
d_call: NA
cdr3_nt: TGTGCCAGCAGTCAGAGATTGGGGGTAACCGGGGCCAACGTCCTGACTTTC
cdr3_aa: CASSQRLGVTGANVLTF

clone_size: many
v_call: TRBV12-3/TRBV12-4
j_call: TRBJ2-5
d_call: NA
cdr3_nt: TGTGCCAGCAGTCCCTGGGACCGGGACGGGGAGACCCAGTACTTC
cdr3_aa: CASSPWDRDGETQYF

clone_size: many
v_call: TRBV20-1
j_call: TRBJ2-3
d_call: NA
cdr3_nt: TGCAGTGCTAGATTGGGGAACACAGATACGCAGTATTTT
cdr3_aa: CSARLGNTDTQYF

clone_size: many
v_call: TRBV4-1
j_call: TRBJ1-2
d_call: NA
cdr3_nt: TGCGCCAGCAGCCCGTTAATGTTAGCATCCTATGGCTACACCTTC
cdr3_aa: CASSPLMLASYGYTF

clone_size: many
v_call: TRBV2
j_call: TRBJ2-3
d_call: NA
cdr3_nt: TGTGCCAGCAGTGGGGACTCCACAGATACGCAGTATTTT
cdr3_aa: CASSGDSTDTQYF

clone_size: many
v_call: TRBV7-3
j_call: TRBJ2-7
d_call: NA
cdr3_nt: TGTGCCAGCAGCCTCATATACACGACATTCCACGAGCAGTACTTC
cdr3_aa: CASSLIYTTFHEQYF

clone_size: many
v_call: TRBV30
j_call: TRBJ1-1
d_call: NA
cdr3_nt: TGTGCCTGGAGGGTCAGTATGAACACTGAAGCTTTCTTT
cdr3_aa: CAWRVSMNTEAFF

clone_size: few
v_call: TRBV30
j_call: TRBJ2-5
d_call: TRBD1
cdr3_nt: TGTGCCTGGAGTGTACAGGGGGCTGAGACCCAGTACTTC
cdr3_aa: CAWSVQGAETQYF

clone_size: NA
v_call: TRBV14
j_call: TRBJ2-3
d_call: NA
cdr3_nt: TGTGCCAGCAAGCCGCCTAGCACAGATACGCAGTATTTT
cdr3_aa: CASKPPSTDTQYF

clone_size: many
v_call: TRBV5-5
j_call: TRBJ1-6
d_call: NA
cdr3_nt: TGTGCCAGCAGCTTGTTTGGGGGCGGGGGTAATTCACCCCTCCACTTT
cdr3_aa: CASSLFGGGGNSPLHF

clone_size: many
v_call: TRBV12-3/TRBV12-4
j_call: TRBJ1-5
d_call: NA
cdr3_nt: TGTGCCAGCAGTTACAGGGAAAATCAGCCCCAGCATTTT
cdr3_aa: CASSYRENQPQHF

clone_size: NA
v_call: TRBV12-3/TRBV12-4
j_call: TRBJ2-3
d_call: NA
cdr3_nt: TGTGCCAGCAGTTTAGGTGGGGTCGGGTATACGCAGTATTTT
cdr3_aa: CASSLGGVGYTQYF

clone_size: many
v_call: TRBV11-2
j_call: TRBJ2-5
d_call: NA
cdr3_nt: TGTGCCAGCAGCCCGCCCGGCCCGCGTGAGACCCAGTACTTC
cdr3_aa: CASSPPGPRETQYF